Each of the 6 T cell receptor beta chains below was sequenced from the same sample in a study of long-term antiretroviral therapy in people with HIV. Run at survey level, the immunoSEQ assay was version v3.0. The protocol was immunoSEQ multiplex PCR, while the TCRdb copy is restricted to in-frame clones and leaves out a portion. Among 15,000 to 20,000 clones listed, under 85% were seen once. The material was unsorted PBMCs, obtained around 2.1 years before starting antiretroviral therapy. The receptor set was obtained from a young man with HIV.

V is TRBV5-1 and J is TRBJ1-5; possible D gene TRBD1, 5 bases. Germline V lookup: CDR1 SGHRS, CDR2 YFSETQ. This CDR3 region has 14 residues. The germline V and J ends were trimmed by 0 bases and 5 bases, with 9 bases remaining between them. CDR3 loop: CASSLGAGDQPQHF. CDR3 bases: TGCGCCAGCAGCTTGGGGGCGGGGGATCAGCCCCAGCATTTT.

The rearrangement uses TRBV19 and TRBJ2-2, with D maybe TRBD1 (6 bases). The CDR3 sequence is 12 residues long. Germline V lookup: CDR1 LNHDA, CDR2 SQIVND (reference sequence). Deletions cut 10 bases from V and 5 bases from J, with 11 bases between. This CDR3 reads CAIQQGTGELFF. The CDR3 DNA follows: TGTGCCATCCAACAGGGTACCGGGGAGCTGTTTTTT.

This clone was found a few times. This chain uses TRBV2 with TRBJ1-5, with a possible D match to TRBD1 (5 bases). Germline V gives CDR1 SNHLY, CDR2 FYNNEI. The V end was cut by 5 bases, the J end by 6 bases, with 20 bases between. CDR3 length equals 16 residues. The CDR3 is CASSPRDGGGRQPQHF. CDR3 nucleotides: TGTGCCAGCAGTCCCCGGGACGGAGGAGGTCGTCAGCCCCAGCATTTT.

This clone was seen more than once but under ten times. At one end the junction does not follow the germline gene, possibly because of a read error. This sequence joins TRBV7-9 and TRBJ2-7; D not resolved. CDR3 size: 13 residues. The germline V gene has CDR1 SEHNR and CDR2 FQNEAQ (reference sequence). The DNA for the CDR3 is TGCGCCAGCAGCCAAGGAACAACCTACGAGCAGTACTTC. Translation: CASSQGTTYEQYF.

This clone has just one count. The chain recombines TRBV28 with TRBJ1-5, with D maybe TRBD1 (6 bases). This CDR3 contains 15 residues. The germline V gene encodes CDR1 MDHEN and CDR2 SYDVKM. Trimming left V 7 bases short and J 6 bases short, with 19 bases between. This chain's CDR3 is CASNTGQIKRQPQHF. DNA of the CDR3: TGTGCCAGCAACACCGGACAGATTAAGCGTCAGCCCCAGCATTTT.

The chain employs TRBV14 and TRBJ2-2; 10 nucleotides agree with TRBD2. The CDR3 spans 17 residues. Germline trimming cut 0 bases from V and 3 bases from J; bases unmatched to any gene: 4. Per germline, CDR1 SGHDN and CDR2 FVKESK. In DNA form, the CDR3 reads TGTGCCAGCAGCCAAGAAAGAACTAGCGGGGACACCGGGGAGCTGTTTTTT. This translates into CASSQERTSGDTGELFF.